This TCR beta chain was sequenced during a study of blood T cell repertoires in COVID-19. Study-level information: Acute and convalescent COVID-19 samples came from the United States, Italy and Spain. T cells, B-cell-depleted T cells, or PBMCs provided the cDNA or gDNA that served as material.

CDR1 is SEHNR, CDR2 FQNEAQ, per germline (reference sequence). This CDR3 region has 15 residues. V was clipped by 4 bases and J by 5 bases; unmatched bases: 10. This clone was seen only once. Sequencing was performed with immunoSEQ multiplex PCR; in TCRdb, only in-frame clones are kept and a portion is missing. The sample consists of over 250,000 clones, 85% of them appearing once. Specimen: peripheral blood. The sequence derives from a human donor in a cohort sampled during active COVID-19. This chain uses TRBV7-9 with TRBJ2-7, with 8 bases matching TRBD1. The CDR3 loop is CASSYNSDRVDEQYF. The CDR3 coding sequence is TGTGCCAGCAGCTACAACTCGGACAGGGTGGACGAGCAGTACTTC.